This TCR beta chain was captured in a study of T-cell reconstitution after alpha-beta-depleted transplantation in children. About this clonotype: The antigen remains unidentified.

The CDR3 length is 14 residues. During its preparation, the TCRbeta library received unique molecular identifiers. MiXCR, applied by TCRdb to the PCR reads, yields one record per CDR3 protein. The table includes 500,000 to 650,000 distinct CDR3 sequences, 10% to 15% detected once. Study-level results: Diversity of TCRbeta at day 60 was high in some patients, arising from surviving recipient T cells and thymic progenitors. One year post-transplant, T-cell counts and diversity were largely derived from T cells produced anew. The study reportedly traced alpha-beta T cells about two months after transplant to several hundred expanded graft clones.

The TCR sequence derives from a male patient younger than 18 who had a stem cell transplant for acute myeloid leukemia, so the T cells may come from the graft donor. The sequences come from PBMCs, mostly from graft donor cells, collected 360 days after TCRalphabeta/CD19-depleted stem cell transplant. The chain couples TRBV21-1 to TRBJ2-7; whether TRBD2, the table's D call, matches the DNA was not checked. TRBV21-1 is a listed pseudogene. The CDR3 reads CASSPRGQSYEQYF. In nucleotides, the CDR3 is TGTGCCAGCAGCCCTCGCGGGCAGTCCTACGAGCAGTACTTC.